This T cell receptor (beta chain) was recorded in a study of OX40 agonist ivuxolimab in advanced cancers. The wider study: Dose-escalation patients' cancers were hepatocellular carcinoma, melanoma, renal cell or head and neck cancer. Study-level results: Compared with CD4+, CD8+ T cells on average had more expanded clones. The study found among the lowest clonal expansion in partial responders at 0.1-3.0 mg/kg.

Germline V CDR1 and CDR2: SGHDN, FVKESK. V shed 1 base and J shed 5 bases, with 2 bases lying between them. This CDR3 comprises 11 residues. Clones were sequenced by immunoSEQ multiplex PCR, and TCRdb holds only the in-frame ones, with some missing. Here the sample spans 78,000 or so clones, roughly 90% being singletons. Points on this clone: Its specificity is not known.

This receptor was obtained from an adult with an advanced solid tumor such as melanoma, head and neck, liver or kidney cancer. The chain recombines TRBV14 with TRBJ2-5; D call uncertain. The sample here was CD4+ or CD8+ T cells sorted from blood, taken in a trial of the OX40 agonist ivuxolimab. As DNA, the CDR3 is TGTGCCAGCAGCCAAGCCGAGACCCAGTACTTC. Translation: CASSQAETQYF.